This T cell receptor (beta chain) appears in the sequencing data of a study of cytomegalovirus exposure and HLA in healthy donors. With regard to this clone: Other DNA sequences in the same sample also yield this CDR3.

PCR primers comprised 60 Vbeta and 13 Jbeta primers. This table comes from immunoSEQ multiplex PCR, and its TCRdb copy is limited to in-frame clones, with some not included. Among 180,000 or so clones listed, about four fifths were seen once. The sequence derives from a female donor in good health and CMV-seronegative. The sequencing input was PBMCs.

The CDR3 is CASSVAPGQGGETQYF. The CDR3 DNA is TGTGCCAGCAGCGTCGCTCCGGGACAGGGGGGAGAGACCCAGTACTTC. The J gene is TRBJ2-5, the V gene TRBV9, with 11 bases matching TRBD1. CDR3 length equals 16 residues. Losses at the gene ends were 2 bases for V and 4 bases for J; bases not matched to a gene: 7. Germline CDR1 SGDLS, CDR2 YYNGEE.